Shown below are 26 T cell receptor beta chains from a single sample sequenced in a study of early T cells in non-severe SARS-CoV-2 infection. TCRdb reprocessed the 5' RACE reads via MiXCR and lists one record per CDR3 protein. This table holds some 59,000 distinct CDR3 sequences, approximately 10% found once. Sequenced material: whole blood, taken at baseline. These receptors originate from an adult who was a healthcare worker with PCR-confirmed SARS-CoV-2 infection or an uninfected control (not recorded which).

This sequence joins TRBV19 and TRBJ1-5; TRBD1 matches at 10 bases. Germline CDR1 LNHDA, CDR2 SQIVND (reference sequence). The V segment lost 5 bases and the J segment 3 bases; nucleotides outside the gene matches: 7. This CDR3 has 16 residues. The CDR3 DNA is TGTGCCAGTAGTCTACGGACAGGGGGTAACAATCAGCCCCAGCATTTT. Translation gives CASSLRTGGNNQPQHF.

There are a few counts of this clonotype. This chain connects TRBV7-8 to TRBJ2-5; TRBD2 matches 7 bases. The CDR3 contains 15 residues. J was trimmed by 1 base and V by 3 bases; bases with no gene match: 5. Germline assignment: CDR1 SGHVS and CDR2 FQNEAQ. The CDR3 sequence is CASSFSGRSQETQYF. The CDR3, as DNA: TGTGCCAGCAGCTTTAGCGGGCGGTCCCAAGAGACCCAGTACTTC.

The V and J genes are TRBV9 and TRBJ2-5; D gene uncertain. CDR1 SGDLS and CDR2 YYNGEE come from the germline V gene. The CDR3 is made up of 15 amino acids. V shed 4 bases and J shed 5 bases, with 18 bases lying between them. CDR3 nucleotides: TGTGCCAGCAGCCTTTCGACAACCCAAGGGGAGACCCAGTACTTC. Translated: CASSLSTTQGETQYF.

This clonotype has more than one count but fewer than ten. J is TRBJ2-1 and V is TRBV6-5, with 9 bases lining up with TRBD2. This CDR3 has 15 residues. Germline V gene data show CDR1 as MNHEY and CDR2 as SVGAGI. Germline trimming cut 5 bases from V and 6 bases from J; bases unmatched to any gene: 8. The CDR3, as DNA: TGTGCCAGCAGTCTAGTAGCGGGAGCGGGCAATGAGCAGTTCTTC. Translation gives CASSLVAGAGNEQFF.

This clonotype was picked up a small number of times. The chain combines TRBV25-1 with TRBJ1-6, with TRBD1 as a possible D gene (6 bases). The CDR3 runs to 14 residues. Germline CDR1 is MGHDK and CDR2 is SYGVNS. Trimming took off 5 bases at V and 9 bases at J, with 14 bases between the two ends. CDR3 sequence: CASSLDRIGSPLHF. The CDR3 nucleotides are TGTGCCAGCAGTCTAGACAGGATCGGTTCACCCCTCCACTTT.

V is TRBV20-1 and J is TRBJ2-1; 8 bases map to TRBD2. This CDR3 comprises 14 residues. Germline lookup yields CDR1 DFQATT and CDR2 SNEGSKA (reference sequence). V was pared by 5 bases and J by 6 bases, with 9 bases of the junction left unmatched. Here the CDR3 DNA reads TGCAGTGCTGCATCGGGGGGGCCCAGCAATGAGCAGTTCTTC. Residues: CSAASGGPSNEQFF.

This clonotype was observed a handful of times. V and J are TRBV29-1 and TRBJ2-2, with a weak D call TRBD2 (6 bases). Trimming cost V 8 bases and J 7 bases, with 11 bases left between them. CDR3 length: 11 amino acids. Germline V lookup: CDR1 SQVTM, CDR2 ANQGSEA. CDR3 protein: CSTWGDGELFF. The CDR3 nucleotides are TGCAGCACTTGGGGGGACGGGGAGCTGTTTTTT.

This clonotype occurred many times. The rearrangement uses TRBV11-2 and TRBJ2-5; 8 bases map to TRBD1. After removal of 6 bases from V and 6 bases from J, the junction contained 9 bases not matched to a gene. The CDR3 consists of 14 residues. The germline V gene encodes CDR1 SGHAT and CDR2 FQNNGV. The CDR3 loop reads CASSPDRDLKTQYF. As DNA, the CDR3 is TGTGCCAGCAGTCCGGACAGGGATCTAAAGACCCAGTACTTC.

This clonotype was found many times. V usage is TRBV29-1 and J usage is TRBJ2-3; 11 bases align to TRBD2. This CDR3 is built from 15 residues. J gave up 5 bases and V 3 bases, and 7 bases lay outside the gene matches. Looked up from germline, CDR1 is SQVTM and CDR2 is ANQGSEA. The CDR3 region is CSVDWLAGGKDTQYF. The CDR3 region has the DNA TGCAGCGTTGATTGGCTAGCGGGAGGAAAAGATACGCAGTATTTT.

The V call is TRBV18, the J call TRBJ1-1; TRBD1 might be the D (5 bases). This CDR3 comprises 14 residues. Germline values: CDR1 KGHSH, CDR2 LQKENI. The V end lost 3 bases, the J end lost 7 bases, and 15 bases lay between the germline ends. Here the CDR3 reads CASSPDPGPGEAFF. Here the CDR3 DNA reads TGTGCCAGCTCACCTGACCCGGGACCGGGTGAAGCTTTCTTT.

The rearrangement joins TRBV4-2 to TRBJ1-2, with a weak D call TRBD1 (5 bases). The CDR3 totals 14 residues. V was cut by 1 base and J by 5 bases, with 11 bases left in between. Germline V gene data show CDR1 as LGHNA and CDR2 as YNFKEQ. The CDR3 nucleotides are TGTGCCAGCAGCCAAGTAGGGCAGGGATATGGCTACACCTTC. Its protein product is CASSQVGQGYGYTF.

The genes are TRBV7-2 and TRBJ2-5, with a weak D call TRBD1 (5 bases). Trimming took off 2 bases at V and 2 bases at J, with 9 bases between the two ends. The CDR3 is made up of 14 amino acids. Germline loops: CDR1 SGHTA, CDR2 FQGNSA. DNA for the CDR3: TGTGCCAGCAGCTTACATCGACAGCAAGAGACCCAGTACTTC. This encodes CASSLHRQQETQYF.

This clonotype appeared many times. The rearrangement joins TRBV20-1 to TRBJ2-7, with 8 positions matching TRBD1. The germline CDR1 and CDR2 sequences are DFQATT and SNEGSKA (reference sequence). J gave up 4 bases and V 7 bases, and 12 bases lay outside the gene matches. The length of the CDR3 is 14 residues. CDR3 nucleotides: TGCAGTGGGGAGAGGGCAGGGGGCAAGTACGAGCAGTACTTC. This codes for CSGERAGGKYEQYF.

This clonotype showed up many times. The chain is built from TRBV7-9 and TRBJ2-5; no clear D. Germline CDR1 SEHNR, CDR2 FQNEAQ (reference sequence). V was pared by 2 bases and J by 5 bases, with 3 bases between. The CDR3 loop spans 11 amino acids. The CDR3 protein is CASSLTETQYF. The CDR3, as DNA: TGTGCCAGCAGCTTAACGGAGACCCAGTACTTC.

This clonotype was observed a handful of times. This sequence joins TRBV7-8 and TRBJ2-3; the match to TRBD2 covers 8 bases. The junction had 13 bases not matched to a gene; V was cut back by 1 base and J by 4 bases. Germline V gene lookup returns CDR1 SGHVS and CDR2 FQNEAQ. There are 18 residues in the CDR3. CDR3 residues: CASSLVTSGPNGPDTQYF. The CDR3 DNA reads TGTGCCAGCAGCTTAGTCACTAGCGGTCCCAACGGGCCAGATACGCAGTATTTT.

This clonotype occurred a few times. The V gene is TRBV5-5, the J gene TRBJ2-3; the D call may be TRBD1 or TRBD2 (6 bases each). The V gene lost 2 bases and the J gene lost 3 bases, with 19 bases spanning the gap. This CDR3 is built from 17 residues. Looked up from germline, CDR1 is SGHKS and CDR2 is YYEKEE (reference sequence). CDR3: CASSFELATGQTDTQYF. As DNA, the CDR3 is TGTGCCAGCAGCTTTGAACTAGCAACAGGGCAGACAGATACGCAGTATTTT.

This clonotype occurred many times. This sequence joins TRBV12-3 or TRBV12-4 and TRBJ2-7, with D hard to call. The CDR3 has 12 amino acids. The germline V and J ends were trimmed by 1 base and 9 bases, with 10 bases remaining between them. CDR3 sequence reads: CASSLGGLWQYF. CDR3 bases: TGTGCCAGCAGTTTAGGGGGTCTCTGGCAGTACTTC.

This clonotype came up a few times. The chain links TRBV7-8 to TRBJ2-3, with a weak D call TRBD1 (5 bases). Germline V gene lookup returns CDR1 SGHVS and CDR2 FQNEAQ. The CDR3 contains 14 residues. Trimming removed 5 bases at V and 2 bases at J, with 11 bases between. The CDR3 loop reads CASSGQGVTDTQYF. The CDR3 DNA is TGTGCCAGCAGCGGGCAGGGTGTCACAGATACGCAGTATTTT.

This clonotype has a handful of counts. The V and J genes are TRBV30 and TRBJ1-2; D gene ambiguous. Looked up from germline, CDR1 is GTSNPN and CDR2 is SVGIG (reference sequence). Trimming removed 0 bases at V and 4 bases at J, with 12 bases between. This CDR3 is built from 14 residues. The chain's CDR3 is CAWSVGQLSYGYTF. In nucleotides, the CDR3 is TGTGCCTGGAGTGTAGGTCAACTTAGCTATGGCTACACCTTC.

This clonotype came up once. This chain joins TRBV12-3 or TRBV12-4 and TRBJ2-3; 10 nucleotides align to TRBD2. The CDR3 consists of 16 residues. The V gene end was trimmed by 5 bases and the J gene end by 4 bases; junction bases not matched to a gene: 9. The CDR3 is CASSPMGTSDSDTQYF. Written as DNA, the CDR3 is TGTGCCAGCAGTCCCATGGGGACTAGCGACTCAGATACGCAGTATTTT.

This clonotype came up a few times. V gene TRBV6-5 combines with J gene TRBJ1-6; TRBD1 matches at 8 bases. V lost 6 bases and J lost 10; bases outside the gene matches: 11. The CDR3 consists of 15 residues. The germline V gene has CDR1 MNHEY and CDR2 SVGAGI. Here the CDR3 DNA reads TGTGCCAGCAGCCGAACCGGGACAGGACTATCACCCCTCCACTTT. Residues: CASSRTGTGLSPLHF.

This clonotype was counted many times. The chain is built from TRBV19 and TRBJ1-1; 7 nucleotides agree with TRBD1. J lost 6 bases, V lost 3 bases, and 4 bases had no gene match. The CDR3 is 13 residues long. Germline V lookup: CDR1 LNHDA, CDR2 SQIVND (reference sequence). For the CDR3, the DNA is TGTGCCAGTAGTATTAGTACAGGGGCTGAAGCTTTCTTT. Its translation is CASSISTGAEAFF.

The chain has TRBV3-1 and TRBJ2-4; 8 nucleotides line up with TRBD2. V trimming: 2 bases; J trimming: 8 bases; junction bases outside the gene matches: 8. The CDR3 runs to 15 residues. Germline V gene lookup returns CDR1 LGHDT and CDR2 YNNKEL (reference sequence). The CDR3 loop is CASSQFREGRYIQYF. The DNA of the CDR3 is TGTGCCAGCAGCCAATTTCGGGAGGGGCGGTACATTCAGTACTTC. Together with reference TRBV3-1 and TRBJ2-4, the CDR3 gives the full variable domain: DTAVSQTPKYLVTQMGNDKSIKCEQNLGHDTMYWYKQDSKKFLKIMFSYNNKELIINETVPNRFSPKSPDKAHLNLHINSLELGDSAVYFCASSQFREGRYIQYFGAGTRLSVL.

V usage is TRBV4-1 and J usage is TRBJ2-5, with D unclear. Trimming stripped 4 bases from V and 5 bases from J, with 26 bases between. CDR1 is MGHRA, CDR2 YSYEKL, per germline. The CDR3 length is 18 residues. This chain's CDR3 is CASSPSVGASMVRETQYF. The CDR3 region has the DNA TGCGCCAGCAGCCCATCAGTCGGAGCTAGTATGGTGAGGGAGACCCAGTACTTC.

The sample holds a few counts of this clonotype. V is TRBV3-1 and J is TRBJ2-1; 16 bases fit TRBD2. The ends lost 3 bases at V and 5 bases at J; junction bases unmatched: 1. CDR1 and CDR2 (germline): LGHDT, YNNKEL (reference sequence). The CDR3 has 16 amino acids. Here the CDR3 reads CASSQGLAGGDNEQFF. In nucleotides, the CDR3 is TGTGCCAGCAGCCAGGGACTAGCGGGAGGGGACAATGAGCAGTTCTTC.

This clonotype was counted ten times or more. The rearrangement uses TRBV6-1 and TRBJ2-2; TRBD1 matches 7 bases. Losses at the gene ends were 7 bases for V and 2 bases for J; bases not matched to a gene: 7. CDR1 is MNHNS and CDR2 is SASEGT in the germline V gene. The CDR3 covers 15 residues. CDR3 loop: CASILGDRNTGELFF. The DNA of the CDR3 is TGTGCCAGCATCCTAGGGGACAGAAACACCGGGGAGCTGTTTTTT.